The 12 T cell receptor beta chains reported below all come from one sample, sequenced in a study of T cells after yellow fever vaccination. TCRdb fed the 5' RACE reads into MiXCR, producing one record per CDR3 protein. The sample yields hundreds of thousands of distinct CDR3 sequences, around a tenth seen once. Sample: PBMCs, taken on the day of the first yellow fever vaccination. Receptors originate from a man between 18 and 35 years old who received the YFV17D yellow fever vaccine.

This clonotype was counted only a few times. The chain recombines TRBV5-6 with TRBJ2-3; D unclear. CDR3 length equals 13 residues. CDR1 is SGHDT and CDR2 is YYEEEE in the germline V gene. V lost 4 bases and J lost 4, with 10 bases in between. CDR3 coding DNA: TGTGCCAGCAGCCAAATATCGTCAGATACGCAGTATTTT. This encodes CASSQISSDTQYF. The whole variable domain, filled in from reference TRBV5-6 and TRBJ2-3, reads DAGVTQSPTHLIKTRGQQVTLRCSPKSGHDTVSWYQQALGQGPQFIFQYYEEEERQRGNFPDRFSGHQFPNYSSELNVNALLLGDSALYLCASSQISSDTQYFGPGTRLTVL.

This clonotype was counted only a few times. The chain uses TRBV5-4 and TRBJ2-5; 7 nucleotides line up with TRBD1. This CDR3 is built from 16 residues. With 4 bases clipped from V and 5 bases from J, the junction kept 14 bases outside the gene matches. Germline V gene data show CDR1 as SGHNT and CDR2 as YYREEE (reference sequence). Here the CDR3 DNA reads TGTGCCAGCAGCCCTTCACACAACCCCAGGGGGGAGACCCAGTACTTC. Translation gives CASSPSHNPRGETQYF.

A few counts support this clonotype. Here the CDR3 DNA reads TGTGCCAGCAATACAGGGACCTCTTGGAATGAGCAGTTCTTC. Translated, it gives CASNTGTSWNEQFF. The chain uses TRBV7-9 and TRBJ2-1; perhaps TRBD1 as D (6 bases). The CDR3 has 14 amino acids. The ends were cut back, 7 bases at V and 7 bases at J, with 17 bases in the middle. Germline CDR1 SEHNR, CDR2 FQNEAQ (reference sequence).

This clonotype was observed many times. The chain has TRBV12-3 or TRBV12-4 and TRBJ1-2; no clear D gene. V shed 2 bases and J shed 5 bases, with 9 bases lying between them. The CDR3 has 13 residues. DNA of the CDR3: TGTGCCAGCAGTTTAATTGGCGAATATGGCTACACCTTC. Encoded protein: CASSLIGEYGYTF.

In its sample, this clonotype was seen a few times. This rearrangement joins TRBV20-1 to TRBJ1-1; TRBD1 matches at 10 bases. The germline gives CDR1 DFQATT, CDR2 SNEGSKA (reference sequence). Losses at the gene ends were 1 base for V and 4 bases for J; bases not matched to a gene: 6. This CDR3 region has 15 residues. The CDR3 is CSARAAGQGSTEAFF. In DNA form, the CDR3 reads TGCAGTGCTAGAGCTGCGGGACAGGGGAGCACTGAAGCTTTCTTT.

The CDR3 DNA is TGCGCCAGCAGCCAAGCGGGCAGGGGTACGACAAAACTGTTTTTT. Its protein is CASSQAGRGTTKLFF. V usage is TRBV4-1 and J usage is TRBJ1-4; possibly TRBD1 for D (6 bases). The length of the CDR3 is 15 residues. Trimming removed 1 base from V and 10 bases from J, with 16 bases in between. The germline V gene has CDR1 MGHRA and CDR2 YSYEKL.

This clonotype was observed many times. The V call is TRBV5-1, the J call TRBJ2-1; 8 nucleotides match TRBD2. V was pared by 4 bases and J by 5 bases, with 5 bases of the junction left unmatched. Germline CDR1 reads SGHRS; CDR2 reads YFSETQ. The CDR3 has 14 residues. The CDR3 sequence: CASSRGGGDNEQFF. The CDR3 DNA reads TGCGCCAGCAGCCGGGGGGGAGGCGACAATGAGCAGTTCTTC.

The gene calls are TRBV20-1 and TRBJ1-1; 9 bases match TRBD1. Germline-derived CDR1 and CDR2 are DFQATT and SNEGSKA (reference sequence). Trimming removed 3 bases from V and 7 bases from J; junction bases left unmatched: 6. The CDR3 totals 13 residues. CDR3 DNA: TGCAGTGCTAGTTCCCACAGGGGGCTTGAAGCTTTCTTT. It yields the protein CSASSHRGLEAFF.

The CDR3 nucleotides read TGCGCCAGCAGCCAAGTCATGGGGCCCGAGCAGTACGTC. This encodes CASSQVMGPEQYV. J is TRBJ2-7 and V is TRBV4-1; a possible D gene is TRBD1 (5 bases). Trimming shortened V by 1 base and J by 6 bases, and 10 bases separated the two germline ends. There are 13 residues in the CDR3. Germline CDR1 reads MGHRA; CDR2 reads YSYEKL.

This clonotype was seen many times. CDR3 loop: CASSIEGGAYNEQFF. The CDR3 DNA is TGTGCCAGTAGTATTGAGGGGGGCGCCTACAATGAGCAGTTCTTC. The gene calls are TRBV19 and TRBJ2-1, with D perhaps assigned TRBD1 or TRBD2 (6 bases each). The CDR3 is made up of 15 amino acids. The V gene's germline CDR1 is LNHDA and CDR2 SQIVND (reference sequence). V lost 3 bases, J lost 2 bases, and 11 bases lay in between.

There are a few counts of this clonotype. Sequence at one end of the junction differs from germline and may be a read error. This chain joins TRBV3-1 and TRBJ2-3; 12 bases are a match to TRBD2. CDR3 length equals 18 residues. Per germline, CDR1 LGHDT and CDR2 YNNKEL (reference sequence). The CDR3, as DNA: TGTGCCTGCAGTCCCCCACTTCGACTAGCGGGGGCCCTAGGGACGCAGTATTTT. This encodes CACSPPLRLAGALGTQYF.

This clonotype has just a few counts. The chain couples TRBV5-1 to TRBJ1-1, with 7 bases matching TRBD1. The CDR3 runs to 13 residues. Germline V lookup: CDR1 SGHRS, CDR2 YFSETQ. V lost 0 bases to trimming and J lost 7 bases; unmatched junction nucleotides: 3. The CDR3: CASSLGTGFEAFF. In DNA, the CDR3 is TGCGCCAGCAGCTTGGGGACAGGTTTTGAAGCTTTCTTT.